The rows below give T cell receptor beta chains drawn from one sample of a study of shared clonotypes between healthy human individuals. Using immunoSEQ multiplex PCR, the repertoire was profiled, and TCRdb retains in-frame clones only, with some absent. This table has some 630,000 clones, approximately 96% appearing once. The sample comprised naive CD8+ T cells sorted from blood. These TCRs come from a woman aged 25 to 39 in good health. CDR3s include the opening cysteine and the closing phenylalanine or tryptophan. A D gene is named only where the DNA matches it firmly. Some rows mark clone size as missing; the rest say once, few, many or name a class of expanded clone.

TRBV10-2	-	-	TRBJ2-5	CASSDPVTSWGQETQYF	TGCGCCAGCAGTGATCCCGTAACCTCCTGGGGGCAAGAGACCCAGTACTTC
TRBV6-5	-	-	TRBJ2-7	CASSYDAEYEQYF	TGTGCCAGCAGTTACGACGCAGAGTACGAGCAGTACTTC
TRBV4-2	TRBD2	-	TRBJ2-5	CASSQGGQVAAGGRETQYF	TGTGCCAGCAGCCAAGGAGGCCAAGTGGCAGCGGGAGGGCGGGAGACCCAGTACTTC
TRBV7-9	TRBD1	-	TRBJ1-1	CASREKGASEAFF	TGTGCCAGCAGGGAAAAGGGGGCCTCTGAAGCTTTCTTT
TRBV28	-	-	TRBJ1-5	CASKMVVSNQPQHF	TGTGCCAGCAAGATGGTAGTTAGCAATCAGCCCCAGCATTTT
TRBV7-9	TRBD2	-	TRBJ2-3	CASYSSLAGGPARTDTQYF	TGTGCCAGTTATTCTTCGCTCGCGGGAGGGCCAGCGCGTACAGATACGCAGTATTTT
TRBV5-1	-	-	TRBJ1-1	CASSEGGSTEAFF	TGCGCCAGCAGCGAAGGAGGCAGCACTGAAGCTTTCTTT
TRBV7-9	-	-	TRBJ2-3	CASSLTPPDTQYF	TGTGCCAGCAGCTTAACCCCCCCCGATACGCAGTATTTT
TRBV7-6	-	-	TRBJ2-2	CASSSGTGELFF	TGTGCCAGCAGCTCAGGCACCGGGGAGCTGTTTTTT
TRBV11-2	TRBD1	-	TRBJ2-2	CASSSRDSRPGELFF	TGTGCCAGCAGCTCCCGGGACAGCAGACCCGGGGAGCTGTTTTTT
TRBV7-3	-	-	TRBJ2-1	CASSLTRGSINEQFF	TGTGCCAGCAGCTTAACCAGGGGTTCCATCAATGAGCAGTTCTTC
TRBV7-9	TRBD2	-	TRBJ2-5	CASRPTQSSGIQETQYF	TGTGCCAGCAGACCTACCCAGAGTAGCGGGATCCAAGAGACCCAGTACTTC
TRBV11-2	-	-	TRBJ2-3	CASSSLPDTQYF	TGTGCCAGCAGCTCCCTCCCAGATACGCAGTATTTT
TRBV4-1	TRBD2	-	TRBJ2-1	CASSQGLTSGISDEQFF	TGCGCCAGCAGCCAAGGATTGACTAGCGGGATTTCGGATGAGCAGTTCTTC
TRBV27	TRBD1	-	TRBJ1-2	CASSQQGAFYGYTF	TGTGCCAGCAGCCAACAGGGGGCGTTTTATGGCTACACCTTC
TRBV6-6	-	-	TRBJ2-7	CASSYNTGYEQYF	TGTGCCAGCAGTTATAATACAGGCTACGAGCAGTACTTC
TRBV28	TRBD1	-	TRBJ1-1	CASSHDRVKAFF	TGTGCCAGCAGCCATGACAGGGTTAAAGCTTTCTTT
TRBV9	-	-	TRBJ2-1	CASSVAVAVYNEQFF	TGTGCCAGCAGCGTAGCAGTAGCGGTCTACAATGAGCAGTTCTTC
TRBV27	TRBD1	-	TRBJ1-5	CASSVGTGGNQPQHF	TGTGCCAGCAGTGTCGGGACAGGGGGCAATCAGCCCCAGCATTTT
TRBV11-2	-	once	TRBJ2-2	CASSLYTGATGELFF	TGTGCCAGCAGCCTCTACACGGGGGCCACCGGGGAGCTGTTTTTT
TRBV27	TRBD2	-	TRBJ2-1	CASSLTGGSAHNEQFF	TGTGCCAGCAGTTTAACGGGCGGGAGTGCCCACAATGAGCAGTTCTTC
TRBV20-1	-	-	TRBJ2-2	CSATRTGELFF	TGCAGTGCCACCCGCACCGGGGAGCTGTTTTTT
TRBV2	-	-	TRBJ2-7	CASSERDFFYEQYF	TGTGCCAGCAGTGAGAGGGACTTCTTTTACGAGCAGTACTTC
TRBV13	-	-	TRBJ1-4	CASRGTGSSNEKLFF	TGTGCCAGCAGGGGAACCGGGTCGTCGAATGAAAAACTGTTTTTT
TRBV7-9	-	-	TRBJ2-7	CASSLGMEITYEQYF	TGTGCCAGCAGCTTAGGTATGGAGATTACCTACGAGCAGTACTTC
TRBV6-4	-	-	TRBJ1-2	CASSETEGGYYGYTF	TGTGCCAGCAGTGAAACCGAAGGGGGTTACTATGGCTACACCTTC
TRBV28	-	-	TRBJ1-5	CASRRTDSNQPQHF	TGTGCCAGCAGACGGACGGATAGCAATCAGCCCCAGCATTTT
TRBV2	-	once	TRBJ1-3	CAGRDKGTGNTIYF	TGTGCCGGACGGGACAAGGGGACTGGAAACACCATATATTTT
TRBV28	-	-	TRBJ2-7	CASSASGGPYEQYF	TGTGCCAGCAGTGCCTCGGGGGGCCCCTACGAGCAGTACTTC
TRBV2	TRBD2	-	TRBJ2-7	CASQAGVGYEQYF	TGTGCCAGTCAAGCGGGAGTGGGCTACGAGCAGTACTTC
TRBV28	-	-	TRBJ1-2	CASSLGYAGGYTF	TGTGCCAGCAGTTTAGGGTATGCGGGTGGCTACACCTTC
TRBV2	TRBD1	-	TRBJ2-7	CASSPGQGDEQYF	TGTGCCAGCAGTCCGGGACAGGGCGACGAGCAGTACTTC
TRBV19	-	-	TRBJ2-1	CASTGRTYNEQFF	TGTGCCAGTACAGGCAGAACCTACAATGAGCAGTTCTTC
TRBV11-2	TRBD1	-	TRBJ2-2	CASSLSSDRSPWTGELFF	TGTGCCAGCAGCTTGTCCTCGGACAGGTCCCCGTGGACCGGGGAGCTGTTTTTT
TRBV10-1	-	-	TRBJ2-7	CASSAGEGSYEQYF	TGCGCCAGCAGTGCGGGAGAAGGCTCCTACGAGCAGTACTTC
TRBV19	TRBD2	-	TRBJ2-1	CASSITGGPFNEQFF	TGTGCCAGTAGTATAACGGGAGGGCCGTTCAATGAGCAGTTCTTC
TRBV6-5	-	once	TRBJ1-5	CASSSRLYSNQPQHF	TGTGCCAGCAGTTCACGGCTCTATAGCAATCAGCCCCAGCATTTT
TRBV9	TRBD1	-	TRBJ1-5	CASSGTGSRQPQHF	TGTGCCAGCAGCGGGACAGGGTCGCGGCAGCCCCAGCATTTT
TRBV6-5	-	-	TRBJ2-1	CASSYGPNEQFF	TGTGCCAGCAGTTACGGTCCCAATGAGCAGTTCTTC
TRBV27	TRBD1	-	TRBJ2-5	CASSLQGAGETQYF	TGTGCCAGCAGTTTACAGGGGGCTGGCGAGACCCAGTACTTC
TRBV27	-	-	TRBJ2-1	CASTARDLNYNEQFF	TGTGCCAGCACCGCCCGGGACCTAAACTACAATGAGCAGTTCTTC
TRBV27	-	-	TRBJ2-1	CASRGGPRMDNEQFF	TGTGCCAGCCGGGGAGGACCCCGGATGGACAATGAGCAGTTCTTC
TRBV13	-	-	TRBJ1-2	CASSLGRDYGYTF	TGTGCCAGCAGCTTAGGCAGGGACTATGGCTACACCTTC
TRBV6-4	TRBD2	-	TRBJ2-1	CASSLAGGYNEQFF	TGTGCCAGCAGTCTGGCGGGGGGGTACAATGAGCAGTTCTTC
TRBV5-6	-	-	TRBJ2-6	CASSLAGISSGANVLTF	TGTGCCAGCAGCTTGGCGGGGATCAGCTCTGGGGCCAACGTCCTGACTTTC
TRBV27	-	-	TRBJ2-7	CASSLSARTYEQYF	TGTGCCAGCAGTTTATCGGCCAGGACCTACGAGCAGTACTTC
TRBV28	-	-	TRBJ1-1	CASSFRLGLLNTEAFF	TGTGCCAGCAGTTTTCGTCTAGGGCTTCTGAACACTGAAGCTTTCTTT
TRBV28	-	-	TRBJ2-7	CASSPPVGQHLYEQYF	TGTGCCAGCAGCCCCCCGGTAGGTCAGCACCTCTACGAGCAGTACTTC
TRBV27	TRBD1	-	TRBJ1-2	CASSGSGFPGQDFIGYTF	TGTGCCAGCAGTGGGTCGGGGTTTCCGGGACAGGACTTTATTGGCTACACCTTC